This is a list of T cell receptor beta chains from one sample in a study of cytomegalovirus exposure and HLA in healthy donors. Here immunoSEQ multiplex PCR was the method, and the copy in TCRdb shows in-frame clones only, minus some. The data show about 140,000 clones, roughly three fifths seen once. The sequenced sample was PBMCs. The receptors were sampled from a male donor in good health and CMV-seronegative. The CDR3 runs from the conserved cysteine through the conserved F or W. D genes are given only for firm matches. Clone size appears in some rows only: once, few, many, or a class for an expanded clone.

>NA|TRBV5-4|NA|TRBJ2-5
TGTGCCAGCAGCCAGGACTTTTCTCAAGAGACCCAGTACTTC
CASSQDFSQETQYF
>NA|TRBV6-5|NA|TRBJ2-2
TGTGCCAGCACTCACTTCGGGGAGCTGTTTTTT
CASTHFGELFF
>NA|TRBV19|NA|TRBJ1-2
TGTGCCAGTAGTATAGGTAGAGGAATCTATGGCTACACCTTC
CASSIGRGIYGYTF
>NA|TRBV5-1|NA|TRBJ2-5
TGCGCCAGCAGCTTCGGCCCCACACAGGGAAATAGGGAAGAGACCCAGTACTTC
CASSFGPTQGNREETQYF
>TRBD2|TRBV5-4|NA|TRBJ2-3
TGTGCCAGCAGCAGGCAAGGGGCCGGGGGGAGCACAGATACGCAGTATTTT
CASSRQGAGGSTDTQYF
>NA|TRBV4-3|NA|TRBJ2-3
TGCGCCAGCAGCCAAGATGGACAGAGCACAGATACGCAGTATTTT
CASSQDGQSTDTQYF
>TRBD1|TRBV6-1|NA|TRBJ1-1
TGTGCCAGCAGGGGGACAGGGACCCCAACTGAAGCTTTCTTT
CASRGTGTPTEAFF
>NA|TRBV5-4|NA|TRBJ1-1
TGTGCCAGCAGCCCACGACAGGAGGACACTGAAGCTTTCTTT
CASSPRQEDTEAFF
>NA|TRBV5-1|NA|TRBJ1-6
TGCGCCAGCAGCCAAACAGGCGGAAATTCACCCCTCCACTTT
CASSQTGGNSPLHF
>NA|TRBV2|NA|TRBJ1-6
TGTGCCAGCGCTACCGCGGGCAGTTTCCTCTATAATTCACCCCTCCACTTT
CASATAGSFLYNSPLHF
>TRBD2|TRBV4-2|NA|TRBJ2-5
TGTGCCAGCAGCCAAGATTTAAGCGGGGGCCCCTTACAAGAGACCCAGTACTTC
CASSQDLSGGPLQETQYF
>NA|TRBV19|NA|TRBJ1-2
TGTGCCAGTAGTATCCCTCGTGGAGACGGCTACACCTTC
CASSIPRGDGYTF
>TRBD1|TRBV19|NA|TRBJ1-4
TGTGCCAGTAGTTTGACAGGGGCGACTCCAAAACTGTTTTTT
CASSLTGATPKLFF
>NA|TRBV9|NA|TRBJ1-1
TGTGCCAGCAGCGTAGGGTACAGCACGAACACTGAAGCTTTCTTT
CASSVGYSTNTEAFF
>TRBD2|TRBV4-1|NA|TRBJ2-3
TGCGCCAGCGCTCTGACTAGCGGGGCGGATACGCAGTATTTT
CASALTSGADTQYF
>TRBD1|TRBV7-9|NA|TRBJ2-3
TGTGCCAGCAGCTTAGGGACAGGTGGGGCAGATACGCAGTATTTT
CASSLGTGGADTQYF
>NA|TRBV7-5|NA|TRBJ1-1
TGTGTCAGAAGCATAGCTGACAGGGGGCCCCTGGGAACTGAAGCTTTCTTT
CVRSIADRGPLGTEAFF
>NA|TRBV7-9|NA|TRBJ1-2
TGTGCCAGCCAGAGTGGTGTCGCCCCGGGGTATGGCTACACCTTC
CASQSGVAPGYGYTF
>TRBD2|TRBV5-1|NA|TRBJ2-3
TGCGCCAGCAGACCCGAACCACTAGCGGGGGGAGGAGATACGCAGTATTTT
CASRPEPLAGGGDTQYF
>TRBD1|TRBV6-5|NA|TRBJ2-6
TGTGCCAGCAGTCTGACAGGGAATGGGGCCAACGTCCTGACTTTC
CASSLTGNGANVLTF
>NA|TRBV19|NA|TRBJ2-3
TGTGCCAGTAGTATTCGGGACTTTGGTACAGATACGCAGTATTTT
CASSIRDFGTDTQYF
>NA|TRBV6-5|NA|TRBJ2-7
TGCGCCAGCTTCGGCAGGCACTACGAGCAGTACTTC
CASFGRHYEQYF
>TRBD1|TRBV6-5|NA|TRBJ2-7
TGTGCCAGCAGTACGGACAGGTTCTACGAGCAGTACTTC
CASSTDRFYEQYF
>NA|TRBV9|NA|TRBJ2-1
TGTGCCAGCAGCGTAGGACCAGGGCAGACTTCCTACAATGAGCAGTTCTTC
CASSVGPGQTSYNEQFF
>TRBD2|TRBV5-6|NA|TRBJ2-3
TGTGCCAGCAGCCCGGGGGGGGGCACACACACAGATACGCAGTATTTT
CASSPGGGTHTDTQYF
>NA|TRBV27|NA|TRBJ1-4
TGTGCCAGCAGTTTAAGGAGGAATGAAAAACTGTTTTTT
CASSLRRNEKLFF
>TRBD1|TRBV7-2|NA|TRBJ1-1
TGTGCCAGCAGCTTTCAGGGGGGAACTGAAGCTTTCTTT
CASSFQGGTEAFF
>NA|TRBV27|NA|TRBJ1-1
TGTGCCAGCAGTTTTCAGGGGCCGTCTGAAGCTTTCTTT
CASSFQGPSEAFF
>NA|TRBV11-2|few|TRBJ2-6
TGTGCCAGCAGCGTGAGCTCTGGGGCCAACGTCCTGACTTTC
CASSVSSGANVLTF
>TRBD1|TRBV30|NA|TRBJ1-2
TGTGCCTGGAGTGTACCCCGGACAGGGAACTATGGCTACCCCTTC
CAWSVPRTGNYGYPF
>NA|TRBV2|once|TRBJ1-2
TGTGCCAGCAGTCGATGGGGGGATGGCTACACCTTC
CASSRWGDGYTF
>NA|TRBV7-8|NA|TRBJ1-2
TGTGCCAGCAGTCGAGGTTCGGCGGCGAACTATGGCTACACCTTC
CASSRGSAANYGYTF
>TRBD1|TRBV30|NA|TRBJ1-6
TGTGCCTGGATGGAGAACAGGGGAGCTTTGTCACCCCTCCACTTT
CAWMENRGALSPLHF
>TRBD1|TRBV28|few|TRBJ2-7
TGTGCCAGCAGTACCACCGGGACAGGGGACTACGAGCAGTACTTC
CASSTTGTGDYEQYF
>TRBD2|TRBV15|NA|TRBJ2-5
TGTGCCACCAGCAGAGCGATTCGTAGCGGGGGGGAAGAGACCCAGTACTTC
CATSRAIRSGGEETQYF
>TRBD1|TRBV7-3|NA|TRBJ2-5
TGTGCCAGCAGCGCAGACAGGGCCAAGACCCAGTACTTC
CASSADRAKTQYF
>NA|TRBV19|NA|TRBJ2-7
TGTGCCACTTCGACCGCGGGGTCCTACGAGCAGTACTTC
CATSTAGSYEQYF
>NA|TRBV10-3|few|TRBJ1-1
TGTGCCATCAGTGCGGTAACAGGAGCCCTATCCTCTGAAGCTTTCTTT
CAISAVTGALSSEAFF
>TRBD2|TRBV5-4|NA|TRBJ2-7
TGTGCCAGCAGCGAAGGGGTAGCGGGGGGGTCCTACGAGCAGTACTTC
CASSEGVAGGSYEQYF
>NA|TRBV28|NA|TRBJ1-2
TGTGCCAGCAGCCCCCTCCGTCCCGGGACAAGTAGTGGCTACACCTTC
CASSPLRPGTSSGYTF
>NA|TRBV6-5|NA|TRBJ2-7
TGTGCCAGCAGACGAGCCGGGGGCGAGCAGTACTTC
CASRRAGGEQYF
>TRBD2|TRBV30|NA|TRBJ2-5
TGTGCCTGGAGTGTACCGGGGGGGCGGTGGGTTGAGACCCAGTACTTC
CAWSVPGGRWVETQYF
>NA|TRBV7-9|NA|TRBJ1-3
TGTGCCAGCAGCCCCACAGCACCAGGTGGAAACACCATATATTTT
CASSPTAPGGNTIYF
>TRBD2|TRBV9|NA|TRBJ2-7
TGTGCCAGCAGCGTAGAGGGACTAGCGGGGGTTGGTGAGCAGTACTTC
CASSVEGLAGVGEQYF
>NA|TRBV6-1|NA|TRBJ1-2
TGTGCCAGCAGTGAAGGTGCCCAGGGGAACGATGGCTACACCTTC
CASSEGAQGNDGYTF
>NA|TRBV5-1|NA|TRBJ2-6
TGCGCCAGCAGCTTGGATAGAGGGGCCAACGTCCTGACTTTC
CASSLDRGANVLTF
>TRBD1|TRBV5-6|NA|TRBJ1-1
TGTGCCAGCAGCTTGCAAGGGGGCGGCACTGAAGCTTTCTTT
CASSLQGGGTEAFF
>NA|TRBV5-1|NA|TRBJ1-6
TGCGCCAGCCGCAACCAGGGGAGCTCCTATAATTCACCCCTCCACTTT
CASRNQGSSYNSPLHF
>NA|TRBV28|NA|TRBJ2-2
TGTGCCAGCAGTTTAAGTCTGGGAGGCACCGGGGAGCTGTTTTTT
CASSLSLGGTGELFF
>TRBD2|TRBV6-6|NA|TRBJ2-1
TGTGCCAGCACGCTAGCGGATTTTGGTGAGCAGTTCTTC
CASTLADFGEQFF
>NA|TRBV25-1|NA|TRBJ1-2
TGTGCCAGCAGTTTCACAGGGTTTGGCTACACCTTC
CASSFTGFGYTF
>TRBD2|TRBV7-3|NA|TRBJ2-1
TGTGCCAGCAGCTTAGCAGGGCTAGCGGGGGGGAATGAGCAGTTCTTC
CASSLAGLAGGNEQFF
>TRBD2|TRBV28|NA|TRBJ2-3
TGTGCCAGCAGTTTGGCTAGCGGGGGGCTGGGAGATACGCAGTATTTT
CASSLASGGLGDTQYF
>NA|TRBV7-3|NA|TRBJ2-7
TGTGCCAGCAGCTTAAATGGGGAGGCAGCGCAGTACTTC
CASSLNGEAAQYF